This T cell receptor (beta chain) was profiled in a study of technical replicates of blood from a few donors (dated by TCRdb to 2016 to 2017). V loses 2 bases of germline sequence and J loses 0 bases, and the interval between the two ends is 7 bases. The germline V gene sets CDR1 to LGHNA and CDR2 to YSLEER. Its CDR3 holds 15 amino acids, cysteine through phenylalanine. Here the CDR3 DNA is all that survives: 45 bases in frame from base 1. Libraries were prepared through the immunoSEQ multiplex PCR assay. As stored in TCRdb, this immuneACCESS dataset retains in-frame rearrangements with V and J assigned. A fraction of the clones does not appear; measured against another copy, unresolved V genes explain less than half of the discrepancy, and the remainder lacks a known reason. The sample contains about 66,000 clones, 88% of them found a single time. Jointly, the top ten make up about 4.7% of the sample.

In regard to this clone: Its antigen remains undetermined. No base qualities exist here, and no much larger clone lies one base off it.

This TCR was recovered from a human donor in good health. Some clones in this sample may be carry-over from other donors' samples. The sample consisted of PBMCs. The V and J genes are TRBV4-3 and TRBJ2-2, with the D gene call left open. The DNA sequence reads TGCGCCAGCAGCCAATTAGCTACGAACACCGGGGAGCTGTTTTTT. Translated, this is CASSQLATNTGELFF.